This is a list of T cell receptor beta chains from one sample in a study of radiation and T cells in renal cell carcinoma. This table comes from immunoSEQ multiplex PCR, and its TCRdb copy is limited to in-frame clones, with some not included. The top ten clones hold 7.3% of a sample with about 61,000 clones, 65% to 85% of them seen once. Sequenced material: blood, taken from a patient whose treatment included radiotherapy and nephrectomy. The source is a man aged 55 to 70 with renal cell carcinoma. The CDR3 runs from the conserved cysteine through the conserved F or W. A D gene is named only where the DNA matches it firmly. The size field is filled for only some rows; it gives once, few, many or a size class.

d_call j_call clone_size v_call cdr3_aa cdr3_nt
NA TRBJ1-1 NA TRBV7-9 CASSFLQPEEAFF TGTGCCAGCAGCTTTTTACAGCCCGAGGAAGCTTTCTTT
NA TRBJ2-5 NA TRBV5-1 CASSPGTRETQYF TGCGCCAGCAGCCCCGGGACGAGGGAGACCCAGTACTTC
NA TRBJ1-1 NA TRBV10-3 CAILDNGNTEAFF TGTGCCATCCTCGACAATGGGAACACTGAAGCTTTCTTT
TRBD2 TRBJ2-7 NA TRBV9 CASSVLAGDYEQYF TGTGCCAGCAGCGTGCTAGCGGGGGACTACGAGCAGTACTTC
NA TRBJ2-2 NA TRBV6-5 CASSETRGTGELFF TGTGCCAGCAGTGAGACACGAGGCACCGGGGAGCTGTTTTTT
NA TRBJ1-4 NA TRBV19 CASSDSNEKLFF TGTGCCAGTAGCGACAGTAATGAAAAACTGTTTTTT
NA TRBJ2-5 NA TRBV7-8 CASSLGGLRETQYF TGTGCCAGCAGCTTAGGAGGACTGCGAGAGACCCAGTACTTC
NA TRBJ1-4 NA TRBV15 CATSRDRGATNEKLFF TGTGCCACCAGCAGAGATAGGGGTGCAACTAATGAAAAACTGTTTTTT
TRBD1 TRBJ2-3 once TRBV5-1 CASRQLTGTGDTDTQYF TGCGCCAGCAGGCAATTAACCGGGACAGGAGACACAGATACGCAGTATTTT
TRBD2 TRBJ2-2 NA TRBV27 CASSPRGDTGELFF TGTGCCAGCAGTCCCCGGGGGGACACCGGGGAGCTGTTTTTT
NA TRBJ1-2 NA TRBV19 CASSIGGRADYGYTF TGTGCCAGTAGTATAGGCGGCAGGGCGGACTATGGCTACACCTTC
NA TRBJ1-1 NA TRBV9 CASSFSSLNTEAFF TGTGCCAGCAGCTTCAGTTCCCTGAACACTGAAGCTTTCTTT
NA TRBJ2-7 NA TRBV15 CATSREGDGTYEQYF TGTGCCACCAGCAGAGAAGGGGACGGAACCTACGAGCAGTACTTC
TRBD1 TRBJ1-1 NA TRBV7-9 CASSLGTGLMNTEAFF TGTGCCAGCAGCTTAGGGACAGGGCTCATGAACACTGAAGCTTTCTTT
NA TRBJ1-1 NA TRBV18 CASSLQGETEAFF TGTGCCAGCTCACTCCAAGGGGAGACTGAAGCTTTCTTT
NA TRBJ2-5 few TRBV10-1 CASSESTMSGAETQYF TGCGCCAGCAGTGAGTCGACGATGTCGGGAGCAGAGACCCAGTACTTC